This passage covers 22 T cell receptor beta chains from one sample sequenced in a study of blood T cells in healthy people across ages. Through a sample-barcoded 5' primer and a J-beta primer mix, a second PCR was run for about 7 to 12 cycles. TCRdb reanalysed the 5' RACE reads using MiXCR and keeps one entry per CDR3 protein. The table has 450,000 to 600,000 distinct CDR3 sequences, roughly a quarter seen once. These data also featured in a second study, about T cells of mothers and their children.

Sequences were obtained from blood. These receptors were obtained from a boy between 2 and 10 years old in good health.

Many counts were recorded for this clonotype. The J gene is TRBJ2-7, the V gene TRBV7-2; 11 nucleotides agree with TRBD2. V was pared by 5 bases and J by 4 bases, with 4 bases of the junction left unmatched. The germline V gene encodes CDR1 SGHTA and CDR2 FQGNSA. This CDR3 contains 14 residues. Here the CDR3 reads CASSARTSGYEQYF. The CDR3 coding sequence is TGTGCCAGCAGCGCCCGGACTAGCGGGTACGAGCAGTACTTC.

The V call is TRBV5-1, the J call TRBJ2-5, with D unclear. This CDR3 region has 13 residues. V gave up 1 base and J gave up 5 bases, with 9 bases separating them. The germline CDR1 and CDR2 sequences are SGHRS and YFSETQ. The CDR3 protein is CASSLLSRETQYF. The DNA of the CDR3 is TGCGCCAGCAGCTTGCTCAGCAGGGAGACCCAGTACTTC.

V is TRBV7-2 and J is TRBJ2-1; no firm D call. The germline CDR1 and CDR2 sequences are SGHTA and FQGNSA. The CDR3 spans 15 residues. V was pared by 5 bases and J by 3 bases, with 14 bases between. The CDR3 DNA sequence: TGTGCCAGCAGCCCAACTGGGCTACTCTACAATGAGCAGTTCTTC. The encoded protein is CASSPTGLLYNEQFF.

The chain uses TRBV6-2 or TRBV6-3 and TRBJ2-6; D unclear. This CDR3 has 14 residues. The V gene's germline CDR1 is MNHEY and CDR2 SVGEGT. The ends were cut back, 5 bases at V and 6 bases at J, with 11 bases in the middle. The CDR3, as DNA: TGTGCCAGCAGTCCTCGTTCAAAGGCCAACGTCCTGACTTTC. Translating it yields CASSPRSKANVLTF.

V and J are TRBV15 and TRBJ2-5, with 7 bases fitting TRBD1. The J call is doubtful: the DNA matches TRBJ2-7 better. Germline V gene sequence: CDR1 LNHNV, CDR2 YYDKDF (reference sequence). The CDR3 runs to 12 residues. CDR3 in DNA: TGTGCCACCAGAAATTCAGGGGGCGAGCAGTACTTC. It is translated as CATRNSGGEQYF.

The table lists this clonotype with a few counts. The CDR3: CASSRWIVDRAVGELFF. The DNA for the CDR3 is TGTGCCAGCAGCCGCTGGATTGTTGACAGGGCGGTCGGGGAGCTGTTTTTT. The rearrangement uses TRBV7-9 and TRBJ2-2; the match to TRBD1 covers 7 bases. V was clipped by 5 bases and J by 7 bases; unmatched bases: 16. The germline gives CDR1 SEHNR, CDR2 FQNEAQ (reference sequence). CDR3 length: 17 amino acids.

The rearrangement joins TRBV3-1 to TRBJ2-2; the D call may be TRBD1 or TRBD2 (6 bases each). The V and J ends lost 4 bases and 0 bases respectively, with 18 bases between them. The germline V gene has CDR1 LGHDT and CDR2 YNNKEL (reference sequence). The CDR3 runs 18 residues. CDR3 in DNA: TGTGCCAGCAGCCGATTCCCTCTCGGGGGCGCGAACACCGGGGAGCTGTTTTTT. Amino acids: CASSRFPLGGANTGELFF.

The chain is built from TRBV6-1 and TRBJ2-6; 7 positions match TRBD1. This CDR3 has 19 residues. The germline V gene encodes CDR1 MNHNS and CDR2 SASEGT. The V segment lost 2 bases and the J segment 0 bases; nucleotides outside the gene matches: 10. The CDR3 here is CASSEIMWDSNSGANVLTF. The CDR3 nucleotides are TGTGCCAGCAGTGAAATTATGTGGGACAGTAACTCTGGGGCCAACGTCCTGACTTTC.

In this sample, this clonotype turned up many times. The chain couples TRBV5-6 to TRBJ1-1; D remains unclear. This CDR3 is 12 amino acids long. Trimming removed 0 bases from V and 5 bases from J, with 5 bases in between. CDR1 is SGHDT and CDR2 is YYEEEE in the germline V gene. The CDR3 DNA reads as TGTGCCAGCAGCTTGGTGGATACTGAAGCTTTCTTT. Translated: CASSLVDTEAFF. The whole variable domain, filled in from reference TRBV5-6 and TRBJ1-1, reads DAGVTQSPTHLIKTRGQQVTLRCSPKSGHDTVSWYQQALGQGPQFIFQYYEEEERQRGNFPDRFSGHQFPNYSSELNVNALLLGDSALYLCASSLVDTEAFFGQGTRLTVV.

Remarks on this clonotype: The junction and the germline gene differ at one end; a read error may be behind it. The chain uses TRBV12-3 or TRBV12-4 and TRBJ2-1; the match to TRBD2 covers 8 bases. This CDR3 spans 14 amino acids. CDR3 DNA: TGTGTCAGCATTGGCGGCGCGGGAGGCAATGAGCAGTTCTTC. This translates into CVSIGGAGGNEQFF.

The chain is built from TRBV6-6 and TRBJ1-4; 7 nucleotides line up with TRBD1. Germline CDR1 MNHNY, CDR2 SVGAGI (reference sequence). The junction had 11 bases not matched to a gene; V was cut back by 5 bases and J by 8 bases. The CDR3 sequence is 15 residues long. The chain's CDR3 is CASSNGDRDAEKLFF. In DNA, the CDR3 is TGTGCCAGCAGTAACGGTGACAGGGACGCGGAAAAACTGTTTTTT.

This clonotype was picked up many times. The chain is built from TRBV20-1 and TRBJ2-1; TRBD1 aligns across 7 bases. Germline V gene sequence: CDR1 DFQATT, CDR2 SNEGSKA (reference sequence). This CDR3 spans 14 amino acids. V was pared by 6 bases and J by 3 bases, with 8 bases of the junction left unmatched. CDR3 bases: TGCAGTGCAACGAAGGGGGCCGACTACAATGAGCAGTTCTTC. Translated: CSATKGADYNEQFF.

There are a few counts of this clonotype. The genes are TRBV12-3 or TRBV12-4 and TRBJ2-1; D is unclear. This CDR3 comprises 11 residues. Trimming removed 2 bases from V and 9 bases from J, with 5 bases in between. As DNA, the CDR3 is TGTGCCAGCAGTTTAAGTAGTGAGCAGTTCTTC. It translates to CASSLSSEQFF.

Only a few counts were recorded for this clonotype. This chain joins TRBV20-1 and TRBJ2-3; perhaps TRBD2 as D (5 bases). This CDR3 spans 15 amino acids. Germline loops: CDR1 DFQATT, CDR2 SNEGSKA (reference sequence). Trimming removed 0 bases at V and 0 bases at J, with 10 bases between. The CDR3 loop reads CSARDPGSSTDTQYF. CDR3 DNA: TGCAGTGCTAGAGATCCGGGATCTAGCACAGATACGCAGTATTTT.

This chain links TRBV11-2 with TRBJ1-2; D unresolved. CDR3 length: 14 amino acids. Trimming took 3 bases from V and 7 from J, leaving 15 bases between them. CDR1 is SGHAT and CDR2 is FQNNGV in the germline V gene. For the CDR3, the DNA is TGTGCCAGCAGCTTCATCCGGCAGCCGGGTGGCTACACCTTC. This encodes CASSFIRQPGGYTF.

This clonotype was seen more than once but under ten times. The CDR3 nucleotides read TGCAGCGTTGAAGGTCGGGGGACAGGGGGACCATGGGACTACAATGAGCAGTTCTTC. As protein: CSVEGRGTGGPWDYNEQFF. This chain connects TRBV29-1 to TRBJ2-1; 11 bases align to TRBD1. The germline V gene has CDR1 SQVTM and CDR2 ANQGSEA. This CDR3 spans 19 amino acids. V gave up 1 base and J gave up 3 bases; unmatched junction bases: 14.

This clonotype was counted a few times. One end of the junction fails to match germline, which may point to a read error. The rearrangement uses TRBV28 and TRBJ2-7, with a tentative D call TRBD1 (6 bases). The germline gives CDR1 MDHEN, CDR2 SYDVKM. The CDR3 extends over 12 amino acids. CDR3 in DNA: TGTGCCAGCAGGACTCCAGGGGCCCTCCAGGACTTC. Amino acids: CASRTPGALQDF.

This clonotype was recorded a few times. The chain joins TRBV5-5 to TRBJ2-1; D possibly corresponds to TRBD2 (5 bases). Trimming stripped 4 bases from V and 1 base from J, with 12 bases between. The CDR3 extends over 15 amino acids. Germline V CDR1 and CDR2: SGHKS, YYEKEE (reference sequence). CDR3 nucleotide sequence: TGTGCCAGCAGCCCTCTAGAGGGTTCCTACAATGAGCAGTTCTTC. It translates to CASSPLEGSYNEQFF.

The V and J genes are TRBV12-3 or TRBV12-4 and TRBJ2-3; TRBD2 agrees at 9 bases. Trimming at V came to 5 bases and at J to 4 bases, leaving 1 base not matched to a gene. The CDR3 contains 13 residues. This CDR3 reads CASSRLAADTQYF. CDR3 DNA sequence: TGTGCCAGCAGTCGACTAGCGGCAGATACGCAGTATTTT.

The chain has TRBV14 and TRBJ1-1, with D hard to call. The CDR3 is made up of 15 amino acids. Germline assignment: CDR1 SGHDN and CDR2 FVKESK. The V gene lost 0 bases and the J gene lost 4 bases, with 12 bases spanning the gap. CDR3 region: CASSQEWGLGTEAFF. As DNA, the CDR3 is TGTGCCAGCAGCCAAGAATGGGGATTGGGCACTGAAGCTTTCTTT.

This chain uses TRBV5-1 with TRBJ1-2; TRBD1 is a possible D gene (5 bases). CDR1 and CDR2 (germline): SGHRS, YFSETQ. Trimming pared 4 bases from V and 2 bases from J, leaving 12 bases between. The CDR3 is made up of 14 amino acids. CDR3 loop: CASSGLTDNYGYTF. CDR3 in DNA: TGCGCCAGCAGCGGTTTGACAGACAACTATGGCTACACCTTC.

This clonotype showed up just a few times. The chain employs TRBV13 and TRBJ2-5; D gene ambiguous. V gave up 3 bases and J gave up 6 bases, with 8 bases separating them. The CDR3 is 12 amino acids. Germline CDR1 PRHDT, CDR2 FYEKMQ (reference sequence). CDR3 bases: TGTGCCAGCAGCTTTGCATTGAAGACCCAGTACTTC. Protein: CASSFALKTQYF. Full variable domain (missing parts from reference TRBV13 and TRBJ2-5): AAGVIQSPRHLIKEKRETATLKCYPIPRHDTVYWYQQGPGQDPQFLISFYEKMQSDKGSIPDRFSAQQFSDYHSELNMSSLELGDSALYFCASSFALKTQYFGPGTRLLVL.